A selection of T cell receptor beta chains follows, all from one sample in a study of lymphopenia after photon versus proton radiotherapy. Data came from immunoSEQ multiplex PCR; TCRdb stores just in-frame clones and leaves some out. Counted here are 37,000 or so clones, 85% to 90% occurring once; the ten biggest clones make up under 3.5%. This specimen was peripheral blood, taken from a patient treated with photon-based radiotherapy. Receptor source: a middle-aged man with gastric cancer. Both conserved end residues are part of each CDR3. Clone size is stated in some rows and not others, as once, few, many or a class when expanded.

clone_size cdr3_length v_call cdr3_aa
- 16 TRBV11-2 CASSLDDGRYVNEQFF
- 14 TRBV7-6 CASSPGGPTGELFF
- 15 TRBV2 CASSEEGYAYNEQFF
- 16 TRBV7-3 CASSGLAGGTYNEQFF
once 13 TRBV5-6 CASSRDQTYEQYF
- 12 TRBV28 CASSFGAVGAFF
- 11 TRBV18 CASSPQETQYF
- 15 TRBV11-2 CASSPRLAVTYEQYF
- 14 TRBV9 CASSPRRTNYGYTF
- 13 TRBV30 CAWNRQGGSPLHF
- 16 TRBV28 CASSSRAYGGARTQYF
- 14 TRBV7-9 CASSLNRGNSPLHF
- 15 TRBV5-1 CASTRTSGNTGELFF
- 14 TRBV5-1 CASSLGGTQETQYF
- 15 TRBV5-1 CASSYLAGGGETQYF
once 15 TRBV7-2 CASSFGSHSNQPQHF
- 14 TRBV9 CASSQTGWTDTQYF
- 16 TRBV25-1 CASSTWTSGSGDTQYF